One and the same sample provided the 11 T cell receptor beta chains below, sequenced in a study of T cells after yellow fever vaccination. Via MiXCR, TCRdb re-called the 5' RACE reads, giving one row per CDR3 protein. The profile covers around 250,000 distinct CDR3 sequences, with about 7.1% appearing a single time and roughly 0.9% taken by the ten largest. The sample in question was CD4+ T cells sorted from PBMCs, obtained 15 days after the yellow fever booster vaccination. The receptors come from a man aged 25-45 years who received the YFV17D yellow fever vaccine.

This clonotype has ten or more counts. V gene TRBV20-1 combines with J gene TRBJ2-1, with D unclear. Per the germline V gene, CDR1 is DFQATT and CDR2 is SNEGSKA (reference sequence). V dropped 4 bases and J dropped 4 bases, with 5 bases sitting between them. The CDR3 length is 11 residues. The CDR3 DNA reads as TGCAGTGCTAACAAATACAATGAGCAGTTCTTC. It encodes CSANKYNEQFF.

About this clonotype: Because it lacks the conserved phenylalanine or tryptophan at the end, this CDR3 is likely a read error. The chain recombines TRBV30 with TRBJ2-3; 7 bases are shared with TRBD1. The CDR3 spans 14 residues. Germline CDR1 is GTSNPN and CDR2 is SVGIG (reference sequence). CDR3 sequence reads: CAQKRGLSTDTQYL. The CDR3 DNA reads TGTGCTCAAAAGAGGGGGCTAAGCACAGATACGCAGTATTTG.

The V and J genes are TRBV28 and TRBJ2-1; tentative D call: TRBD2 (5 bases). Trimming shortened V by 3 bases and J by 10 bases, and 10 bases separated the two germline ends. This CDR3 has 12 amino acids. CDR1 and CDR2 (germline): MDHEN, SYDVKM. Here the CDR3 reads CASSLSLAEQFF. The CDR3 DNA follows: TGTGCCAGCAGTTTGTCTCTAGCCGAGCAGTTCTTC. Filled out from reference TRBV28 and TRBJ2-1, the complete variable domain reads DVKVTQSSRYLVKRTGEKVFLECVQDMDHENMFWYRQDPGLGLRLIYFSYDVKMKEKGDIPEGYSVSREKKERFSLILESASTNQTSMYLCASSLSLAEQFFGPGTRLTVL.

This clonotype has more than one count but fewer than ten. The CDR3 loop reads CASIGAGVTEQFF. The CDR3 DNA follows: TGTGCCAGCATCGGGGCGGGAGTTACTGAGCAGTTCTTC. The chain uses TRBV6-1 and TRBJ2-1; 7 bases match TRBD2. The CDR3 extends over 13 amino acids. The ends lost 7 bases at V and 9 bases at J; junction bases unmatched: 9. CDR1 MNHNS and CDR2 SASEGT come from the germline V gene.

There are many counts of this clonotype. This sequence joins TRBV10-3 and TRBJ2-2; tentatively, D is TRBD1 or TRBD2 (5 bases each). The CDR3 is 13 residues long. V gave up 11 bases and J gave up 5 bases, with 15 bases separating them. CDR1 is ENHRY, CDR2 SYGVKD, per germline. The CDR3 reads CAARATGTGELFF. CDR3 nucleotides: TGTGCCGCGAGGGCAACAGGTACCGGGGAGCTGTTTTTT.

This clonotype was detected a few times. The chain uses TRBV29-1 and TRBJ2-1; 11 positions match TRBD2. CDR3 length: 15 residues. The junction had 8 bases not matched to a gene; V was cut back by 2 bases and J by 8 bases. Looked up from germline, CDR1 is SQVTM and CDR2 is ANQGSEA. The CDR3 DNA reads as TGCAGCGTTGAACCCCGACTAGCGGGGATAGATGAGCAGTTCTTC. It encodes CSVEPRLAGIDEQFF.

This clonotype was detected ten times or more. The chain couples TRBV6-5 to TRBJ2-7; 7 bases match TRBD1. The CDR3 has 14 amino acids. The V gene end was trimmed by 6 bases and the J gene end by 3 bases; junction bases not matched to a gene: 8. Germline V CDR1 and CDR2: MNHEY, SVGAGI. The CDR3 DNA reads as TGTGCCAGCAGAAGGTCACAGGGGAGCTACGAGCAGTACTTC. Its translation is CASRRSQGSYEQYF.

This clonotype was observed a few times. The DNA for the CDR3 is TGTGCCAGCAGCCGTCCCCCGGGCTACGAGCAGTACTTC. Translated, it gives CASSRPPGYEQYF. The chain joins TRBV5-4 to TRBJ2-7; no firm D call. This CDR3 has 13 residues. V was pared by 4 bases and J by 3 bases, with 11 bases between. The V gene's germline CDR1 is SGHNT and CDR2 YYREEE (reference sequence).

This clonotype was detected ten times or more. This chain connects TRBV12-3 or TRBV12-4 to TRBJ2-7; no firm D call. This CDR3 is built from 17 residues. V was clipped by 2 bases and J by 0 bases, with 17 bases between them. For the CDR3, the DNA is TGTGCCAGCAGTTTATCTACAGCCTTCATGGGCTCCTACGAGCAGTACTTC. It translates to CASSLSTAFMGSYEQYF.

This clonotype was seen just once. V and J are TRBV3-1 and TRBJ2-3; unclear D gene. This CDR3 contains 14 residues. V lost 1 base and J lost 7, with 12 bases in between. Germline V CDR1 and CDR2: LGHDT, YNNKEL (reference sequence). In DNA, the CDR3 is TGTGCCAGCAGCCAAGCAAGGAACTCGTATACGCAGTATTTT. As protein: CASSQARNSYTQYF.

This clonotype was detected a few times. The chain is built from TRBV20-1 and TRBJ2-5, with TRBD2 as a possible D gene (7 bases). The V end lost 5 bases, the J end lost 7 bases, and 20 bases lay between the germline ends. The CDR3 is made up of 14 amino acids. Germline CDR1 is DFQATT and CDR2 is SNEGSKA (reference sequence). CDR3 sequence: CSAEGVRREGTQYF. The CDR3 DNA is TGCAGTGCTGAGGGGGTTAGGAGGGAGGGGACCCAGTACTTC.